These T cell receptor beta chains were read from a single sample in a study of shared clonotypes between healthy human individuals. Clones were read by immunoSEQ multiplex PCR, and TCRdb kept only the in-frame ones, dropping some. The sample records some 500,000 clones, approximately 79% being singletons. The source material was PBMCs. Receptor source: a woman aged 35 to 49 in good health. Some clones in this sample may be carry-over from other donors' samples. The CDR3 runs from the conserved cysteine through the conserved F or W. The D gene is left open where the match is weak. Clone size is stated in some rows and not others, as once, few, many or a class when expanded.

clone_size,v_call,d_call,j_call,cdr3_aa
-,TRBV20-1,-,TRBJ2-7,CSASPTYEQYF
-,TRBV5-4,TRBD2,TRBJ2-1,CASSLAATSHNEQFF
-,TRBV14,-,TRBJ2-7,CASSLRGGEQYF
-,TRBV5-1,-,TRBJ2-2,CASSPGPRAGYTGELFF
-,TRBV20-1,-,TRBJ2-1,CSAGGGAEQFF
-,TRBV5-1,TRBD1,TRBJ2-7,CASSSGQPSYEQYF
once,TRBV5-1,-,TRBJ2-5,CASSQDTGAQETQYF
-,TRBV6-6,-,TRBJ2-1,CASSSSGPGEQFF
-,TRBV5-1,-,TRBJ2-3,CASSSSVPVDTQYF
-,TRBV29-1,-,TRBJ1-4,CSARLNEEKLFF
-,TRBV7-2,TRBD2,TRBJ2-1,CASSRRGLPNNEQFF
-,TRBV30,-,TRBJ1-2,CAWSVLRSLIF
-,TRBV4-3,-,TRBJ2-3,CASSQVGTLTDTQYF
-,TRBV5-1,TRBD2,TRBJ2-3,CASSLATTSGFTDTQYF
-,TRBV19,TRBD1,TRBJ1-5,CASSTPPGTGGNQPQHF
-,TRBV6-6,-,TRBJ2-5,CASRRDAMKETQYF
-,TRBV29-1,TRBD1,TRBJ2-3,CSALVVGQGADTQYF
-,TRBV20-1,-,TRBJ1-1,CSATRVPEAFF
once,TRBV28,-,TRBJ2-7,CASMFRLPPYEQYF
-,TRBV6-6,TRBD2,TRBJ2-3,CASSWQAGVADTQYF
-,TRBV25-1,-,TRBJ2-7,CASSEYQGSYEQYF
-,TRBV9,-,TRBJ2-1,CASSVAMVQFF
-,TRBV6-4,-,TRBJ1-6,CASSDYSSPLHF
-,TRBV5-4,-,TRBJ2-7,CASSLGSVPYEQYF
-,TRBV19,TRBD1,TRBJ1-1,CASSMRPGQRGPEAFF
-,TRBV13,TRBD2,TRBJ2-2,CASKAGESAGELFF
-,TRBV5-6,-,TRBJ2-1,CASSLLSGSYNEQFF
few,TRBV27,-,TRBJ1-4,CASSFHGRKNEKLFF
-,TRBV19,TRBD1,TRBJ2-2,CASRGTGLTGELFF
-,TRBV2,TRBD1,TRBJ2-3,CASSGVQGYTDTQYF
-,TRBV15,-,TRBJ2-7,CATSRDAGPGNSYEQYF
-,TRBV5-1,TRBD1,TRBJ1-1,CASSPRTGTGRTEAFF
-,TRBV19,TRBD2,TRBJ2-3,CASSSLSGTSGSIDTQYF
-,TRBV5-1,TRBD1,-,CASRLQGAWDEQYF
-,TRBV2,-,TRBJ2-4,CASSEGGLAKNIQYF
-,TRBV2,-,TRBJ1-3,CASSAEVHSGNTIYF
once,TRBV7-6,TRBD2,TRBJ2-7,CASSLSGRNGEQYF
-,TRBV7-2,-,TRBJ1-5,CASSLGGRGNQPQHF
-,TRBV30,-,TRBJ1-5,CAWSTGGNQPQHF
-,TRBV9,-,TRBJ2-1,CASSPRSERLYNEQFF
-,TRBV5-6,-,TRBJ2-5,CASSLRETQYF
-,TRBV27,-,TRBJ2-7,CASSLSLAQAYEQYF
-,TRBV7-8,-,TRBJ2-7,CASSHLTVAYEQYF
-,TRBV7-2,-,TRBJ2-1,CASSLTSQNNEQFF
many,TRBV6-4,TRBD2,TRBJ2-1,CASSEAGGPNEQFF
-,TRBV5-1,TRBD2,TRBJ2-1,CASSAGLAGVEQFF
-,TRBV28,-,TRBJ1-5,CASSFRGVINQPQHF
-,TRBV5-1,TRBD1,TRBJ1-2,CASSSRTGGVGYTF
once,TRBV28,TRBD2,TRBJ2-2,CASTPAGTSVVGELFF